A single sample is the source of the 23 T cell receptor beta chains below, sequenced in a study of technical replicates of blood from a few donors. Produced via immunoSEQ multiplex PCR; TCRdb's table is partial and in-frame only. The data show roughly 60,000 clones, with approximately 87% seen just once and 4% to 6.5% held by the top ten. The sample comprised PBMCs. These receptors all stem from a human donor in good health. Some clones in this sample may be carry-over from other donors' samples.

This chain links TRBV7-9 with TRBJ1-2; D is undetermined. Germline values: CDR1 SEHNR, CDR2 FQNEAQ (reference sequence). The CDR3 extends over 13 amino acids. Trimming stripped 8 bases from V and 5 bases from J, with 15 bases between. As DNA, the CDR3 is TGTGCCAGCGAGGGAGAGGGAGGATATGGCTACACCTTC. Protein product: CASEGEGGYGYTF.

This rearrangement joins TRBV15 to TRBJ2-3; 7 nucleotides align to TRBD1. The CDR3 consists of 16 residues. Germline CDR1 reads LNHNV; CDR2 reads YYDKDF (reference sequence). Trimming cost V 6 bases and J 0 bases; bases outside gene matches: 9. CDR3: CATSRDQGVSTDTQYF. CDR3 DNA sequence: TGTGCCACCAGTCGAGACCAGGGGGTTAGCACAGATACGCAGTATTTT.

This chain connects TRBV11-3 to TRBJ2-7; D call uncertain. CDR1 is SGHNT, CDR2 YENEEA, per germline. The germline V and J ends were trimmed by 5 bases and 7 bases, with 12 bases remaining between them. There are 12 residues in the CDR3. CDR3 region: CASSPWIREQYF. The CDR3 DNA follows: TGTGCCAGCAGCCCCTGGATCAGGGAGCAGTACTTC. Complete variable domain (other parts from reference TRBV11-3 and TRBJ2-7): EAGVVQSPRYKIIEKKQPVAFWCNPISGHNTLYWYLQNLGQGPELLIRYENEEAVDDSQLPKDRFSAERLKGVDSTLKIQPAELGDSAVYLCASSPWIREQYFGPGTRLTVT.

V is TRBV5-6 and J is TRBJ2-3; 7 bases agree with TRBD2. Germline assignment: CDR1 SGHDT and CDR2 YYEEEE. The CDR3 length is 15 residues. J was trimmed by 8 bases and V by 4 bases; bases with no gene match: 13. This chain's CDR3 is CASSPTSIGAGTQYF. The CDR3 DNA reads TGTGCCAGCAGCCCGACTAGCATTGGGGCCGGTACGCAGTATTTT.

This clone was observed a handful of times. The V call is TRBV5-1, the J call TRBJ2-2; D possibly corresponds to TRBD2 (6 bases). The germline gives CDR1 SGHRS, CDR2 YFSETQ. V gave up 5 bases and J gave up 5 bases, with 19 bases separating them. This CDR3 is built from 16 residues. This chain's CDR3 is CASSYSPGLSTGELFF. CDR3 nucleotide sequence: TGCGCCAGCAGTTATTCTCCGGGACTCTCGACCGGGGAGCTGTTTTTT.

This clone was observed a single time. The V and J genes are TRBV6-4 and TRBJ2-1, with 7 nucleotides matching TRBD1. The junction had 2 bases not matched to a gene; V was cut back by 1 base and J by 8 bases. Germline V gene lookup returns CDR1 MRHNA and CDR2 SNTAGT. This CDR3 has 13 amino acids. The CDR3 DNA reads TGTGCCAGCAGTGACTGGGACAGCCATGAGCAGTTCTTC. Translating it yields CASSDWDSHEQFF.

There are a few counts of this clone. The V and J genes are TRBV7-8 and TRBJ2-1; 7 bases line up with TRBD2. Germline CDR1 is SGHVS and CDR2 is FQNEAQ. This CDR3 spans 15 amino acids. Trimming at V came to 2 bases and at J to 8 bases, leaving 9 bases not matched to a gene. The CDR3, as DNA: TGTGCCAGCAGCTTATATCGGGAGGCCGGGGATGAGCAGTTCTTC. The encoded protein is CASSLYREAGDEQFF.

This sequence joins TRBV6-5 and TRBJ1-6, with 7 nucleotides matching TRBD1. The V gene's germline CDR1 is MNHEY and CDR2 SVGAGI. V lost 2 bases to trimming and J lost 5 bases; unmatched junction nucleotides: 3. This CDR3 spans 15 amino acids. CDR3 DNA: TGTGCCAGCAGTTACAGGGGGCGCGATAATTCACCCCTCCACTTT. Its protein is CASSYRGRDNSPLHF.

The chain uses TRBV9 and TRBJ2-5, with 9 bases matching TRBD1. Germline CDR1 is SGDLS and CDR2 is YYNGEE. V lost 4 bases, J lost 2 bases, and 9 bases stayed unmatched. The CDR3 contains 16 residues. This chain's CDR3 is CASSTRTGAQQETQYF. In DNA, the CDR3 is TGTGCCAGCAGCACCAGGACAGGGGCCCAACAAGAGACCCAGTACTTC.

The V and J genes are TRBV7-2 and TRBJ2-5; 11 bases are a match to TRBD1. In germline, CDR1 is SGHTA, CDR2 FQGNSA. The V and J ends lost 3 bases and 7 bases, in that order; junction bases with no gene match: 7. The CDR3 loop spans 15 amino acids. CDR3 region: CASSLGTGGIGTQYF. The CDR3 bases are TGTGCCAGCAGCTTGGGGACAGGGGGGATTGGGACCCAGTACTTC.

The count of this clone is one. The V call is TRBV10-3, the J call TRBJ2-1, with D possibly TRBD1 on 6 matching bases. Germline V gene data show CDR1 as ENHRY and CDR2 as SYGVKD. This CDR3 is 15 amino acids long. The germline V and J ends were trimmed by 3 bases and 4 bases, with 13 bases remaining between them. The CDR3 nucleotides read TGTGCCATCAGTGAACTGGGCAGGGGTTACAATGAGCAGTTCTTC. Translated: CAISELGRGYNEQFF.

V usage is TRBV7-8 and J usage is TRBJ1-2; 12 nucleotides agree with TRBD1. Germline V gene data show CDR1 as SGHVS and CDR2 as FQNEAQ. The ends lost 5 bases at V and 7 bases at J; junction bases unmatched: 8. This CDR3 comprises 15 residues. The CDR3 spells CASSPGQGALAGYTF. The CDR3 region has the DNA TGTGCCAGCAGCCCGGGACAGGGGGCCCTCGCTGGCTACACCTTC.

Here the CDR3 DNA reads TGTGCCAGTAGTATATCCGCATACCCCGCGGTTGGCTACACCTTC. Translation gives CASSISAYPAVGYTF. V usage is TRBV19 and J usage is TRBJ1-2; D uncertain. Germline V gene data show CDR1 as LNHDA and CDR2 as SQIVND (reference sequence). Trimming cost V 2 bases and J 7 bases, with 17 bases left between them. The CDR3 has 15 amino acids.

This chain uses TRBV7-6 with TRBJ2-2; 7 bases align to TRBD1. CDR1 and CDR2 (germline): SGHVS, FNYEAQ. Trimming at V came to 5 bases and at J to 3 bases, leaving 21 bases not matched to a gene. The CDR3 covers 20 residues. CDR3 in DNA: TGTGCCAGCAGCCCTCCAAAGGTGGGCCAAGGGGGCACGGACACCGGGGAGCTGTTTTTT. Its translation: CASSPPKVGQGGTDTGELFF.

The chain combines TRBV11-3 with TRBJ2-6, with D perhaps matching TRBD1 (5 bases). Germline V lookup: CDR1 SGHNT, CDR2 YENEEA. The CDR3 totals 17 residues. V shed 5 bases and J shed 4 bases, with 18 bases lying between them. The chain's CDR3 is CASSPPQGTAGANVLTF. CDR3 bases: TGTGCCAGCAGCCCCCCCCAGGGTACGGCAGGGGCCAACGTCCTGACTTTC.

The rearrangement links TRBV6-6 to TRBJ2-3; 12 bases align to TRBD2. Trimming removed 0 bases from V and 8 bases from J; junction bases left unmatched: 3. The length of the CDR3 is 15 residues. CDR1 is MNHNY and CDR2 is SVGAGI in the germline V gene (reference sequence). The CDR3 sequence is CASSYSPSGGGTQYF. Here the CDR3 DNA reads TGTGCCAGCAGTTACTCGCCTAGCGGGGGGGGTACGCAGTATTTT.

CDR3 in amino acids: CASSADRRGEQFF. CDR3 DNA: TGTGCCAGCAGTGCGGATAGACGCGGTGAGCAGTTCTTC. The rearrangement uses TRBV6-1 and TRBJ2-1; no firm D call. Trimming left V 4 bases short and J 9 bases short, with 13 bases between. Germline CDR1 is MNHNS and CDR2 is SASEGT. This CDR3 comprises 13 residues.

The chain is built from TRBV15 and TRBJ1-3; D gene ambiguous. Trimming took off 1 base at V and 4 bases at J, with 5 bases between the two ends. The CDR3 has 13 amino acids. The germline V gene encodes CDR1 LNHNV and CDR2 YYDKDF (reference sequence). The CDR3 nucleotides are TGTGCCACCAGCAGAGGCGGGGGAAACACCATATATTTT. Its protein product is CATSRGGGNTIYF.

The rearrangement uses TRBV5-5 and TRBJ1-5; 9 positions match TRBD1. J gave up 7 bases and V 4 bases, and 3 bases lay outside the gene matches. Germline V gene sequence: CDR1 SGHKS, CDR2 YYEKEE (reference sequence). CDR3 length: 13 residues. CDR3 coding DNA: TGTGCCAGCAGCCCGGACAGGGGACAGCCCCAGCATTTT. Encoded protein: CASSPDRGQPQHF.

This clone occurred once. This rearrangement joins TRBV2 to TRBJ2-5; TRBD2 matches at 9 bases. The CDR3 spans 16 residues. The trim removed 6 bases at V and 5 bases at J, leaving 13 bases unmatched. Germline loops: CDR1 SNHLY, CDR2 FYNNEI. The CDR3 DNA is TGTGCCAGCAGGAGGATGGGGCGGGGGGGCCAGGAGACCCAGTACTTC. Protein product: CASRRMGRGGQETQYF.

This sequence joins TRBV11-3 and TRBJ2-5; maybe TRBD1 (6 bases). The CDR3 extends over 14 amino acids. Trimming pared 4 bases from V and 0 bases from J, leaving 9 bases between. Germline V gene data show CDR1 as SGHNT and CDR2 as YENEEA. CDR3 sequence reads: CASSSGTNQETQYF. CDR3 nucleotides: TGTGCCAGCAGCTCCGGGACAAACCAAGAGACCCAGTACTTC. Complete variable domain (other parts from reference TRBV11-3 and TRBJ2-5): EAGVVQSPRYKIIEKKQPVAFWCNPISGHNTLYWYLQNLGQGPELLIRYENEEAVDDSQLPKDRFSAERLKGVDSTLKIQPAELGDSAVYLCASSSGTNQETQYFGPGTRLLVL.

The CDR3 region has the DNA TGCGCCAGCAGCCAAGATGAACAAGACACAGATACGCAGTATTTT. Translation: CASSQDEQDTDTQYF. The V gene is TRBV4-3, the J gene TRBJ2-3, with D uncertain. This CDR3 has 15 residues. CDR1 is LGHNA, CDR2 YSLEER, per germline. V lost 0 bases, J lost 2 bases, and 9 bases lay in between.

This clone was observed many times. The chain has TRBV19 and TRBJ2-1, with 12 nucleotides matching TRBD2. After removal of 3 bases from V and 7 bases from J, the junction contained 4 bases not matched to a gene. The CDR3 sequence is 15 residues long. Germline V gene sequence: CDR1 LNHDA, CDR2 SQIVND (reference sequence). The CDR3 is CASSITGTSGNEQFF. CDR3 sequence (DNA): TGTGCCAGTAGTATCACGGGGACTAGCGGGAATGAGCAGTTCTTC.